This T cell receptor beta chain was retrieved from a study of PD-1 blockade in classical Hodgkin lymphoma. Produced via immunoSEQ multiplex PCR; TCRdb's table is partial and in-frame only. The sample shows several thousand clones, approximately 80% of them seen only once. Every one of the patients relapsed after autologous stem cell transplantation (brentuximab vedotin exposure was variable). V was trimmed by 0 bases and J by 7 bases, leaving 13 bases between them. CDR3 length: 15 residues. Germline-derived CDR1 and CDR2 are SGHNT and YENEEA. The origin of this receptor is a human donor with classical Hodgkin lymphoma. The input for sequencing was peripheral blood mononuclear cells (PBMCs), taken before the second cycle of nivolumab. The chain carries TRBV11-3 and TRBJ2-1, with D tentatively TRBD2 (6 bases). CDR3 in amino acids: CASSLDFGAGNEQFF. The CDR3 DNA reads TGTGCCAGCAGCTTAGATTTCGGTGCGGGAAATGAGCAGTTCTTC.